This TCR beta chain was observed in a study of blood T cell repertoires in COVID-19. Study information: Acute and convalescent COVID-19 specimens originated in the United States, Italy and Spain.

Germline V gives CDR1 SGHRS, CDR2 YFSETQ. This CDR3 spans 13 amino acids. As regards this clone: Germline is not matched at one junction end, which may reflect a read error.

As originally analysed: From reference gene primer amplification, estimates of nucleated cell counts were derived. The protocol was immunoSEQ multiplex PCR, while the TCRdb copy is restricted to in-frame clones and leaves out a portion. Clone size and V and J calls were adopted from that table, with D and trimming inferred from the DNA. The sample holds fewer than 200,000 clones, more than 70% seen once. Participant ages covered about 18 to 95 years across about 25 US areas. The TCR comes from a woman aged 50 to 60 in a cohort exposed to, infected with or recovered from COVID-19 (not recorded which). The chain links TRBV5-1 to TRBJ1-2; D gene ambiguous. What was sequenced was PBMCs or T cells enriched from blood (not recorded which). The CDR3 bases are TGCGCCAGCAGTTTGGGGTGGCTTTATGGCTACACCTTC. Translation: CASSLGWLYGYTF.